These T cell receptor beta chains were read from a single sample in a study of cytomegalovirus exposure and HLA in healthy donors. Libraries were prepared by immunoSEQ multiplex PCR; TCRdb keeps only in-frame clonotypes and omits some of them. The sample lists hundreds of thousands of clones, roughly 87% occurring once. The specimen sequenced was PBMCs. All receptors derive from a woman aged 30 to 39 in good health and CMV-seronegative. CDR3s include the opening cysteine and the closing phenylalanine or tryptophan. The D gene is left open where the match is weak. Rows give clone size only sometimes, using once, few, many, or a class for an expanded clone.

13 NA TRBJ2-2 NA TRBV27 TGTGCCAGCAGTTTGGAGGGGGTCGGGGAGCTGTTTTTT CASSLEGVGELFF
12 TRBD1 TRBJ1-2 NA TRBV29-1 TGCAGCGCTTGGACAGGGGCCTATGGCTACACCTTC CSAWTGAYGYTF
13 NA TRBJ1-2 few TRBV10-3 TGTGCCATCAGTGAGCAAGGGTACTATGGCTACACCTTC CAISEQGYYGYTF
13 TRBD2 TRBJ2-5 NA TRBV14 TGTGCCAGCAGCCAGCCGGGGGGAGAGACCCAGTACTTC CASSQPGGETQYF
10 NA TRBJ2-5 NA TRBV25-1 TGTGCCAGCAGTGCCGGGACCCAGTACTTC CASSAGTQYF
17 TRBD2 TRBJ2-1 NA TRBV13 TGTGCCAGCAGCTTAGGACCTCTAGCGGGATACTACAATGAGCAGTTCTTC CASSLGPLAGYYNEQFF
18 TRBD2 TRBJ2-3 NA TRBV10-3 TGTGCCACCTCGGGACTAGCGGGAGCTGGAGGGAGCACAGATACGCAGTATTTT CATSGLAGAGGSTDTQYF
13 NA TRBJ2-1 NA TRBV6-6 TGTGCCAGCAGCGGGACTTTCTCTGGTGAGCAGTTCTTC CASSGTFSGEQFF
11 NA TRBJ2-1 NA TRBV11-3 TGTGCCAGCAGAATTAGCGATGAGCAGTTCTTC CASRISDEQFF
15 NA TRBJ1-4 NA TRBV27 TGTGCCAGCAGTTTAACGGGGGGCGCGGGTGAAAAACTGTTTTTT CASSLTGGAGEKLFF